One T cell receptor beta chain is described in this entry. This CDR3 comprises 15 residues. V lost 6 bases and J 1 base, leaving 15 bases between the germline ends. Germline CDR1 SEHNR, CDR2 FQNEAQ (reference sequence). Here immunoSEQ multiplex PCR was the method, and the copy in TCRdb shows in-frame clones only, minus some. Of 150,000 to 200,000 clones in the sample, around 80% are singletons; the top ten hold 12% to 15%. Assignments of participants to cohorts depended upon their own reported clinical history. The source of the sample is a study of blood T cell repertoires in COVID-19. The genes are TRBV7-9 and TRBJ1-1; no clear D. The source is a middle-aged man who had recovered from COVID-19. Sequencing was performed on PBMCs or T cells enriched from blood (not recorded which). CDR3 residues: CASSRQVVGNTEAFF. In DNA form, the CDR3 reads TGTGCCAGCAGTCGGCAGGTCGTAGGGAACACTGAAGCTTTCTTT.